Below are 23 T cell receptor beta chains sequenced from a single sample in a study of blood T cell repertoires in COVID-19. Sequencing used immunoSEQ multiplex PCR; TCRdb keeps in-frame clones, though not all of them. The sample lists some 340,000 clones, 80% to 85% seen once, with 5.1% in the top ten. The sequenced material came from PBMCs or T cells enriched from blood (not recorded which). The receptors derive from a woman aged 45-60 years who had recovered from COVID-19.

This clone was picked up one time. This chain connects TRBV27 to TRBJ1-2; no reliable D call. The V gene's germline CDR1 is MNHEY and CDR2 SMNVEV (reference sequence). The CDR3 consists of 16 residues. V dropped 0 bases and J dropped 4 bases, with 15 bases sitting between them. The CDR3 region has the DNA TGTGCCAGCAGTTTATCGATCGGGCGGGGAGTCTATGGCTACACCTTC. Translation: CASSLSIGRGVYGYTF.

The rearrangement joins TRBV7-9 to TRBJ1-4; TRBD1 aligns across 8 bases. With 5 bases clipped from V and 5 bases from J, the junction kept 7 bases outside the gene matches. There are 15 residues in the CDR3. Germline V gene lookup returns CDR1 SEHNR and CDR2 FQNEAQ (reference sequence). The DNA of the CDR3 is TGTGCCAGCAGCCCCGGACAGGGTTCGAATGAAAAACTGTTTTTT. Translated: CASSPGQGSNEKLFF.

The V gene is TRBV7-2, the J gene TRBJ1-5; 8 positions match TRBD1. V lost 5 bases, J lost 0 bases, and 9 bases stayed unmatched. This CDR3 has 17 residues. CDR1 SGHTA and CDR2 FQGNSA come from the germline V gene. CDR3 nucleotides: TGTGCCAGCAGCGCGGCGACAGGGGATTATAGCAATCAGCCCCAGCATTTT. This sequence encodes CASSAATGDYSNQPQHF.

DNA of the CDR3: TGTGCCAGCAGCCCCGCCCCTTGGCTCGAGCAGTACTTC. Encoded protein: CASSPAPWLEQYF. This chain connects TRBV4-2 to TRBJ2-7, with D unresolved. The V end was cut by 4 bases, the J end by 6 bases, with 13 bases between. Germline CDR1 reads LGHNA; CDR2 reads YNFKEQ. The CDR3 contains 13 residues.

V usage is TRBV29-1 and J usage is TRBJ2-1, with 8 positions matching TRBD2. The V gene end was trimmed by 2 bases and the J gene end by 4 bases; junction bases not matched to a gene: 7. Per the germline V gene, CDR1 is SQVTM and CDR2 is ANQGSEA. This CDR3 spans 15 amino acids. CDR3 coding DNA: TGCAGCGTTGAAAGTCCTGGCGGGGGGTACAATGAGCAGTTCTTC. Translating gives CSVESPGGGYNEQFF.

The rearrangement joins TRBV7-9 to TRBJ1-1; weak D call: TRBD1 (5 bases). The CDR3 length is 19 residues. Trimming pared 2 bases from V and 0 bases from J, leaving 22 bases between. CDR1 and CDR2 from the germline V gene are SEHNR and FQNEAQ (reference sequence). CDR3 sequence reads: CASSLSPILSGGMNTEAFF. In DNA form, the CDR3 reads TGTGCCAGCAGCTTAAGCCCCATTCTGTCTGGGGGGATGAACACTGAAGCTTTCTTT.

V and J are TRBV19 and TRBJ1-2; 7 nucleotides match TRBD1. CDR1 and CDR2 from the germline V gene are LNHDA and SQIVND (reference sequence). With V trimmed by 6 bases and J by 0 bases, 10 bases remained unmatched. This CDR3 region has 16 residues. Written as DNA, the CDR3 is TGTGCCAGTAGATCGGACAGGAGTGGGGCTAACTATGGCTACACCTTC. Its translation is CASRSDRSGANYGYTF.

The table lists this clone with a few counts. The J gene is TRBJ1-2, the V gene TRBV4-3; D is ambiguous. V lost 1 base and J 2 bases, leaving 11 bases between the germline ends. Germline CDR1 reads LGHNA; CDR2 reads YSLEER. CDR3 length: 15 amino acids. CDR3 in DNA: TGCGCCAGCAGCCAAGGGGCGGGAGTCAACTATGGCTACACCTTC. It codes for CASSQGAGVNYGYTF.

The chain is built from TRBV3-1 (or the pseudogene TRBV3-2) and TRBJ2-6; D is perhaps TRBD1 (6 bases). Trimming pared 1 base from V and 4 bases from J, leaving 11 bases between. CDR1 and CDR2 (germline): LGHDT, YNNKEL (reference sequence). This CDR3 region has 16 residues. CDR3 sequence (DNA): TGTGCCAGCAGCCAAGGGGCAGGGGCAGGGGCCAACGTCCTGACTTTC. As protein: CASSQGAGAGANVLTF.

The gene calls are TRBV19 and TRBJ2-3; possibly TRBD2 for D (6 bases). The length of the CDR3 is 17 residues. The V end lost 4 bases, the J end lost 5 bases, and 22 bases lay between the germline ends. Germline V lookup: CDR1 LNHDA, CDR2 SQIVND (reference sequence). CDR3 in amino acids: CASSTDGTLKSGDTQYF. CDR3 in DNA: TGTGCCAGTAGTACGGACGGGACTCTCAAGTCGGGAGATACGCAGTATTTT.

Concerning this clone itself: The sample contains more than one DNA sequence encoding this CDR3. V gene TRBV6-5 combines with J gene TRBJ1-2; 8 bases line up with TRBD1. The CDR3 runs to 14 residues. V trimming: 5 bases; J trimming: 3 bases; junction bases outside the gene matches: 5. CDR1 is MNHEY and CDR2 is SVGAGI in the germline V gene. This chain's CDR3 is CASSLGQADYGYTF. CDR3 nucleotides: TGTGCCAGCAGTCTGGGACAGGCGGACTATGGCTACACCTTC.

This chain connects TRBV7-2 to TRBJ2-7, with 9 bases fitting TRBD1. J was trimmed by 4 bases and V by 2 bases; bases with no gene match: 9. CDR1 SGHTA and CDR2 FQGNSA come from the germline V gene. The CDR3 totals 16 residues. This chain's CDR3 is CASSLFPPGTGYEQYF. The CDR3 DNA reads as TGTGCCAGCAGCTTATTTCCCCCCGGGACAGGGTACGAGCAGTACTTC.

V usage is TRBV5-1 and J usage is TRBJ1-1, with D unclear. This CDR3 is built from 15 residues. Germline V gene lookup returns CDR1 SGHRS and CDR2 YFSETQ. The V and J ends lost 2 bases and 2 bases respectively, with 13 bases between them. The chain's CDR3 is CASSFHGSANTEAFF. The CDR3 coding sequence is TGCGCCAGCAGCTTTCATGGCAGTGCCAACACTGAAGCTTTCTTT.

This chain links TRBV6-5 with TRBJ2-7; perhaps TRBD1 as D (5 bases). The V gene's germline CDR1 is MNHEY and CDR2 SVGAGI. The V end lost 5 bases, the J end lost 0 bases, and 8 bases lay between the germline ends. This CDR3 has 13 residues. The CDR3 region is CASSRQSSYEQYF. The CDR3 region has the DNA TGTGCCAGCAGTCGACAGAGCTCCTACGAGCAGTACTTC.

The chain has TRBV12-5 and TRBJ2-7, with a tentative D call TRBD1 (6 bases). The V gene's germline CDR1 is LGHNT and CDR2 FRNRAP. The V end lost 2 bases, the J end lost 2 bases, and 13 bases lay between the germline ends. CDR3 length: 15 residues. CDR3 amino acids: CASGLPHRVTYEQYF. The DNA of the CDR3 is TGTGCTAGTGGTTTGCCCCACAGGGTTACCTACGAGCAGTACTTC.

The chain uses TRBV7-8 and TRBJ1-1; 8 bases agree with TRBD1. V lost 5 bases and J lost 1; bases outside the gene matches: 9. The CDR3 loop spans 16 amino acids. Germline V gene data show CDR1 as SGHVS and CDR2 as FQNEAQ. As DNA, the CDR3 is TGTGCCAGCAGCCACCTCAGGGGGCTGGGGAACACTGAAGCTTTCTTT. It translates to CASSHLRGLGNTEAFF.

V is TRBV20-1 and J is TRBJ1-2; TRBD1 might be the D (6 bases). Germline CDR1 is DFQATT and CDR2 is SNEGSKA (reference sequence). The CDR3 consists of 11 residues. Between the trimmed V and J ends, which lost 8 bases and 6 bases, there was a span of 13 bases. The chain's CDR3 is CSHPGVDGYTF. The CDR3 nucleotides read TGCAGTCACCCAGGGGTAGATGGCTACACCTTC.

This chain connects TRBV30 to TRBJ1-3; tentatively, D is TRBD1 (6 bases). Trimming took 0 bases from V and 3 from J, leaving 18 bases between them. CDR3 length: 17 residues. Germline V gene sequence: CDR1 GTSNPN, CDR2 SVGIG (reference sequence). CDR3 region: CAWSVQGIMIVGNTIYF. CDR3 nucleotides: TGTGCCTGGAGTGTCCAGGGGATCATGATTGTTGGAAACACCATATATTTT.

This rearrangement joins TRBV11-2 to TRBJ2-7, with 8 bases that match TRBD2. The CDR3 loop spans 15 amino acids. Germline CDR1 is SGHAT and CDR2 is FQNNGV. Unmatched junction bases numbered 6, after V lost 3 bases and J lost 2 bases. CDR3 sequence (DNA): TGTGCCAGCAGCTTGGAAGCGGGAGAAACCTACGAGCAGTACTTC. This codes for CASSLEAGETYEQYF.

The CDR3 DNA is TGTGCCAGCAGCCCTAACCTGGGGGGGACCGGTTCACCCCTCCACTTT. This codes for CASSPNLGGTGSPLHF. The chain recombines TRBV11-2 with TRBJ1-6, with a weak D call TRBD1 (5 bases). V was shortened by 5 bases and J by 9 bases, with 20 bases between the two germline ends. Germline CDR1 reads SGHAT; CDR2 reads FQNNGV. The CDR3 consists of 16 residues.

The genes are TRBV29-1 and TRBJ1-1, with 11 bases that match TRBD1. The CDR3 extends over 13 amino acids. The V and J ends lost 3 bases and 6 bases, in that order; junction bases with no gene match: 3. From germline, CDR1 is SQVTM and CDR2 ANQGSEA. CDR3 sequence (DNA): TGCAGCGTTGAGGGACAGGGGGGCCCTGAAGCTTTCTTT. Residues: CSVEGQGGPEAFF.

V and J are TRBV5-1 and TRBJ1-2, with 9 bases that match TRBD1. Trimming removed 0 bases from V and 3 bases from J; junction bases left unmatched: 6. The CDR3 loop spans 16 amino acids. The germline V gene has CDR1 SGHRS and CDR2 YFSETQ. The CDR3 DNA follows: TGCGCCAGCAGCTTGGAGGGGGGACAGGGCCACTATGGCTACACCTTC. It specifies CASSLEGGQGHYGYTF.

This clone was picked up a small number of times. V usage is TRBV6-5 and J usage is TRBJ1-6; TRBD1 matches 7 bases. V lost 7 bases to trimming and J lost 4 bases; unmatched junction nucleotides: 7. This CDR3 has 15 residues. In germline, CDR1 is MNHEY, CDR2 SVGAGI. The CDR3 sequence is CASTPGQAYNSPLHF. CDR3 bases: TGTGCCAGCACCCCCGGACAGGCTTATAATTCACCCCTCCACTTT.